This T cell receptor (beta chain) is drawn from a study of T cell repertoires in cytomegalovirus infection. Study details: Public signatures in TCR beta pointed to CMV infection and matching HLA type.

The germline gives CDR1 SNHLY, CDR2 FYNNEI. Trimming cost V 5 bases and J 2 bases, with 14 bases left between them. This CDR3 comprises 15 residues. General study points: Summed public TCR beta family frequency identified CMV carriers bearing the relevant HLA.

Worth noting for this clonotype: No antigen is known for it.

A single record per CDR3 protein comes from TCRdb applying MiXCR to the reads. The repertoire holds roughly 570,000 distinct CDR3 sequences, 35% to 50% seen once, with 48% in the top ten. This TCR came from a human donor in good health (CMV status not recorded). Some clones in this sample may be carry-over from other donors' samples. V gene TRBV2 combines with J gene TRBJ2-3, with a weak D call TRBD2 (6 bases). Sequenced here: cultured PBMCs, sampled from culture after CMV antigen stimulation. CDR3 residues: CASSRDFPPTDTQYF. CDR3 DNA sequence: TGTGCCAGCAGTCGGGACTTCCCCCCCACAGATACGCAGTATTTT. The whole variable domain, remainder taken from reference TRBV2 and TRBJ2-3, is EPEVTQTPSHQVTQMGQEVILRCVPISNHLYFYWYRQILGQKVEFLVSFYNNEISEKSEIFDDQFSVERPDGSNFTLKIRSTKLEDSAMYFCASSRDFPPTDTQYFGPGTRLTVL.